The sample holds a few counts of the clone carrying this T cell receptor (beta chain). Germline loops: CDR1 SEHNR, CDR2 FQNEAQ (reference sequence). This CDR3 is 15 amino acids long. The ends were cut back, 4 bases at V and 5 bases at J, with 17 bases in the middle. This specimen belongs to a study of CD8+ T cells in alopecia areata. TCR sequencing used cDNA made by reverse transcription of extracted RNA. The assay was immunoSEQ multiplex PCR, and TCRdb's table has in-frame clones only and misses some. The sample records about 97,000 clones, roughly two fifths being singletons. The chain links TRBV7-9 to TRBJ2-5; D remains unclear. The receptor was isolated from a human donor with alopecia areata. Sequenced sample: CD4+ T cells sorted from blood. This chain's CDR3 is CASSSRTGRRETQYF. DNA for the CDR3: TGTGCCAGCAGCTCCCGGACCGGCCGGCGGGAGACCCAGTACTTC.